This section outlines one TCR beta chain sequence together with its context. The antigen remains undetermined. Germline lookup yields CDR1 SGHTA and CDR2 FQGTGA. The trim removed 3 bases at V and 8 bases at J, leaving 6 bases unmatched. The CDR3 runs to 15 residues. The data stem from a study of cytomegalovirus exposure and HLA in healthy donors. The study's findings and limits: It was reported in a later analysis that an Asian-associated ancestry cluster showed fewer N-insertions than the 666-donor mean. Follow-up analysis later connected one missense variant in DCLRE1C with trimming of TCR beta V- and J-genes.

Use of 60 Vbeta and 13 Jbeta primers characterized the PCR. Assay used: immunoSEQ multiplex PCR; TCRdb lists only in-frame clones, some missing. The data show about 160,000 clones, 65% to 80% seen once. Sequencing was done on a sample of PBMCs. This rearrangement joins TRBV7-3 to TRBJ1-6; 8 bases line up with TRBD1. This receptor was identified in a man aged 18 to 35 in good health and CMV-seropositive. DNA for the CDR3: TGTGCCAGCAGCTTGACAGGGGAATATCATTCACCCCTCCACTTT. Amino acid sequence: CASSLTGEYHSPLHF.